The subject of this entry is one T cell receptor beta chain. No antigen is known for it. These data come from a study of radiotherapy plus CTLA-4 blockade in lung cancer. At the level of the study: Objective responses arose in about 17% of patients, and 25% to 40% experienced disease control. General observations from the study: Radiotherapy with ipilimumab was followed by blood expansion of tumor-derived clones. It was early blood T cell clone dynamics, with interferon-beta, that reportedly best predicted response.

Libraries were prepared by immunoSEQ multiplex PCR; TCRdb keeps only in-frame clonotypes and omits some of them. The data hold more than 95,000 clones, with 65% to 80% observed a single time. Ipilimumab-mediated CTLA-4 blockade plus focal radiation was given to patients having chemo-refractory metastatic non-small-cell lung cancer. CDR3 length: 13 amino acids. The germline V and J ends were trimmed by 1 base and 5 bases, with 5 bases remaining between them. CDR1 is SGHAT and CDR2 is FQNNGV in the germline V gene. Specimen: peripheral blood, collected from a patient treated with radiotherapy plus ipilimumab. The chain combines TRBV11-2 with TRBJ2-2; no clear D gene. The sequence derives from a human donor with non-small cell lung cancer who had a partial response to radiotherapy plus ipilimumab. Some clones in this sample may be carry-over from other donors' samples. In DNA form, the CDR3 reads TGTGCCAGCAGCTTAGCAATGACCGGGGAGCTGTTTTTT. Its protein product is CASSLAMTGELFF.